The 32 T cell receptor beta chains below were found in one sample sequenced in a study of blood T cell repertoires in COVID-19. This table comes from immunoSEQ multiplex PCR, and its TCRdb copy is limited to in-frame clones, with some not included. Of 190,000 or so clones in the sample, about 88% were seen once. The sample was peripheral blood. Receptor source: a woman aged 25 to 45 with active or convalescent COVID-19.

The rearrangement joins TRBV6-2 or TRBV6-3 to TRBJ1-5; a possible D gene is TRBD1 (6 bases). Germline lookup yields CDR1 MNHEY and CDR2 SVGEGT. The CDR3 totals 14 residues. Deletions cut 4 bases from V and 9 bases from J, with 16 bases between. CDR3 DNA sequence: TGTGCCAGCAGTTCGGACAGAAGGGCTAGGCCCCAGCATTTT. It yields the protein CASSSDRRARPQHF.

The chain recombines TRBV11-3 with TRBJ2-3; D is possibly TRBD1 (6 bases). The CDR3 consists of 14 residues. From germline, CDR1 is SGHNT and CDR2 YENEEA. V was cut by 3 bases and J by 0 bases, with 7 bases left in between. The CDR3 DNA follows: TGTGCCAGCAGCTTGACAGGCAGCACAGATACGCAGTATTTT. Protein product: CASSLTGSTDTQYF.

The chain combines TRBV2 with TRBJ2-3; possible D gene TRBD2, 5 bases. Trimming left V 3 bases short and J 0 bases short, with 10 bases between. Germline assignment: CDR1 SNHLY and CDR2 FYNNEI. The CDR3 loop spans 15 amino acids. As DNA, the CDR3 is TGTGCCAGCAGTGACTATTGGACTAGCACAGATACGCAGTATTTT. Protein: CASSDYWTSTDTQYF.

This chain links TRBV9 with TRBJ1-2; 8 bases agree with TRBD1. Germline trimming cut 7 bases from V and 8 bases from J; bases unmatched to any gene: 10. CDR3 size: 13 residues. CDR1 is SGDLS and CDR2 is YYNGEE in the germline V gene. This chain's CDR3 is CASGDQGARGYTF. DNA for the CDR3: TGTGCCAGCGGGGATCAGGGGGCGCGGGGCTACACCTTC.

The CDR3 loop reads CASSPGQGENTEAFF. The CDR3 DNA is TGTGCCAGCAGCCCAGGACAGGGAGAGAACACTGAAGCTTTCTTT. This chain uses TRBV7-2 with TRBJ1-1, with 8 bases aligning to TRBD1. Unmatched junction bases numbered 6, after V lost 5 bases and J lost 1 base. Germline CDR1 and CDR2: SGHTA and FQGNSA. This CDR3 contains 15 residues.

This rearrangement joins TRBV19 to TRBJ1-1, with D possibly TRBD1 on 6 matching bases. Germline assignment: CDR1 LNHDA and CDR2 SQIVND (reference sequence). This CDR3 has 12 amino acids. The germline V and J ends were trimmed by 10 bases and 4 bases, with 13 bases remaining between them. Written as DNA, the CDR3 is TGTGCCACCAGACAGGTAGGCACTGAAGCTTTCTTT. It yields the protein CATRQVGTEAFF. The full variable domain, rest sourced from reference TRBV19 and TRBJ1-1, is DGGITQSPKYLFRKEGQNVTLSCEQNLNHDAMYWYRQDPGQGLRLIYYSQIVNDFQKGDIAEGYSVSREKKESFPLTVTSAQKNPTAFYLCATRQVGTEAFFGQGTRLTVV.

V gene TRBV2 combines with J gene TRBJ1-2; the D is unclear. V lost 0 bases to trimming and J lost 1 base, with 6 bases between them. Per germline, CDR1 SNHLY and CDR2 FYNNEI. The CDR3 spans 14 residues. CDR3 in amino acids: CASSEAVVNYGYTF. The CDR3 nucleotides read TGTGCCAGCAGTGAAGCGGTAGTTAACTATGGCTACACCTTC.

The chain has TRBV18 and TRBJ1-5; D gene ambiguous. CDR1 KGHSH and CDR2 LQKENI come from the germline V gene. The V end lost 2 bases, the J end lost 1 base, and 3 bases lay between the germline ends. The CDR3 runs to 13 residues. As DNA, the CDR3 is TGTGCCAGCTCACCAGGCAGCAATCAGCCCCAGCATTTT. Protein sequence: CASSPGSNQPQHF.

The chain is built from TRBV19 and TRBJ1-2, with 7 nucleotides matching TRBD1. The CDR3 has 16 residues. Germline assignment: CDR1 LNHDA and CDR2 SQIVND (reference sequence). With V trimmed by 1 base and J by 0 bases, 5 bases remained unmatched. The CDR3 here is CASSIARGQTNYGYTF. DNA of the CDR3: TGTGCCAGTAGTATAGCTCGGGGACAGACTAACTATGGCTACACCTTC.

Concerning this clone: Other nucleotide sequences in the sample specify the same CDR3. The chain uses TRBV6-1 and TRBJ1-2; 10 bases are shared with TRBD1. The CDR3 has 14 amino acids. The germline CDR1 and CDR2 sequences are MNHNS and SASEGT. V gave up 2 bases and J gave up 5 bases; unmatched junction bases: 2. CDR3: CASSESGQGYGYTF. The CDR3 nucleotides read TGTGCCAGCAGTGAATCGGGACAGGGGTATGGCTACACCTTC.

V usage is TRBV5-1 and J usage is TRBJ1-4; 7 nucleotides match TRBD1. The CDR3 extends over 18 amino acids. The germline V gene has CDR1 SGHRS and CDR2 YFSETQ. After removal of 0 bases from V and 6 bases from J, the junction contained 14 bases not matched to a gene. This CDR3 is CASSLDSRGRLVHEKLFF. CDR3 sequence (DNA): TGCGCCAGCAGCTTGGATAGCAGGGGGAGACTCGTACATGAAAAACTGTTTTTT.

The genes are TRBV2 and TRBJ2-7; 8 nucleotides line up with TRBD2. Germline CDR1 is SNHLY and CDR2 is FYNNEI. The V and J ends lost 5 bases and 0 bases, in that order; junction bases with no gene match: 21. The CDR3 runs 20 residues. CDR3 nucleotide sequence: TGTGCCAGCAGTCTTAGGCCTGTCGTAGCGGGGATGACACACTCCTACGAGCAGTACTTC. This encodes CASSLRPVVAGMTHSYEQYF.

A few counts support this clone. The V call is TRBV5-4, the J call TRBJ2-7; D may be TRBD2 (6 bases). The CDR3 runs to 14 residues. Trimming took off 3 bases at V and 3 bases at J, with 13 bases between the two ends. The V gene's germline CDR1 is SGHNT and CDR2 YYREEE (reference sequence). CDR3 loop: CASSSLAGRYEQYF. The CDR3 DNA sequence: TGTGCCAGCAGCTCACTGGCGGGACGCTACGAGCAGTACTTC.

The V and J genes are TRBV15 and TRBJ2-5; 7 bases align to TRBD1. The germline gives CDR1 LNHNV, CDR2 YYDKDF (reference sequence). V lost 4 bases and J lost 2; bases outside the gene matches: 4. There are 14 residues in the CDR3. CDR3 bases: TGTGCCACCAGCAAGGGACAGCCTCAAGAGACCCAGTACTTC. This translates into CATSKGQPQETQYF.

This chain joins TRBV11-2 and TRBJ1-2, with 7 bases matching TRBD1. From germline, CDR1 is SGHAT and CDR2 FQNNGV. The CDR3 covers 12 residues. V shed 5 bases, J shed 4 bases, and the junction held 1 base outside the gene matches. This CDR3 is CASSDRAYGYTF. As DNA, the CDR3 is TGTGCCAGCAGCGACAGGGCCTATGGCTACACCTTC.

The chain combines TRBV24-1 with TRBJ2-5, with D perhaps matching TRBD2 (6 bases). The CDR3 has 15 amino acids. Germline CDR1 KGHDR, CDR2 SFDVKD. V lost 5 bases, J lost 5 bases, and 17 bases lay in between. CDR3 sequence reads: CATSVGSGNRETQYF. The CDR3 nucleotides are TGTGCCACCAGTGTCGGTAGCGGCAATCGGGAGACCCAGTACTTC.

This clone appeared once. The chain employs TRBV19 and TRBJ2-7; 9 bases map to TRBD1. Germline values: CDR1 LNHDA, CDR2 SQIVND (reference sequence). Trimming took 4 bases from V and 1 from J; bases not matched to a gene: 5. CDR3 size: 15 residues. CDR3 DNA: TGTGCCAGTAGTAGGGACAGGGCCCATTCCTACGAGCAGTACTTC. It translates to CASSRDRAHSYEQYF.

The CDR3 DNA sequence: TGTGCCAGTAGTATAGATCTCACGGGAATCTCGGGGGAGCTGTTTTTT. Residues: CASSIDLTGISGELFF. This chain connects TRBV19 to TRBJ2-2; D may be TRBD2 (5 bases). V was cut by 0 bases and J by 8 bases, with 16 bases left in between. CDR1 and CDR2 from the germline V gene are LNHDA and SQIVND (reference sequence). CDR3 length: 16 residues.

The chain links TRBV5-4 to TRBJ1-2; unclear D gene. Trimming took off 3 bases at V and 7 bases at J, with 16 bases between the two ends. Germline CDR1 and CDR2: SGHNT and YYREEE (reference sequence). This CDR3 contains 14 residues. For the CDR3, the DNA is TGTGCCAGCAGCTCACTCGTCGGGGTTAGTGGCTACACCTTC. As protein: CASSSLVGVSGYTF.

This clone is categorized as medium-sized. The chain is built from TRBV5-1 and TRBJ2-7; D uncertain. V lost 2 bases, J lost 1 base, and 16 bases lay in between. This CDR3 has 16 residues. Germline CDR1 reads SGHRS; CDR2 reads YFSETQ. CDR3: CASSLNQPWPSYEQYF. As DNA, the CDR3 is TGCGCCAGCAGCTTAAATCAACCGTGGCCATCCTACGAGCAGTACTTC.

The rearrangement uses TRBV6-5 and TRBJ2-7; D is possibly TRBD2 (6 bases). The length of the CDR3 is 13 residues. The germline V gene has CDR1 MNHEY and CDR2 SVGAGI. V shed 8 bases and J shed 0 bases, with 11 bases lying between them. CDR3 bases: TGTGCCAGCGGCACTAGCAGCTCCTACGAGCAGTACTTC. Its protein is CASGTSSSYEQYF.

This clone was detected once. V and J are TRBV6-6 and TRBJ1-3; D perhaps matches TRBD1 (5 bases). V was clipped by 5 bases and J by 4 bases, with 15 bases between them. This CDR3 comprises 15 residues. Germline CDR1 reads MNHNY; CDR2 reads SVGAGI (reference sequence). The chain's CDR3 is CASSDPGGLGNTIYF. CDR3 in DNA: TGTGCCAGCAGTGACCCGGGGGGTTTGGGAAACACCATATATTTT.

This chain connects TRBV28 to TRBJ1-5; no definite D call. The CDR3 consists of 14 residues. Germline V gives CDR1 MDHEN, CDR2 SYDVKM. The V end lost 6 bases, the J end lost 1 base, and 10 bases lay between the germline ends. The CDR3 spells CASSQGGSNQPQHF. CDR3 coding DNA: TGTGCCAGCAGCCAAGGAGGCAGCAATCAGCCCCAGCATTTT.

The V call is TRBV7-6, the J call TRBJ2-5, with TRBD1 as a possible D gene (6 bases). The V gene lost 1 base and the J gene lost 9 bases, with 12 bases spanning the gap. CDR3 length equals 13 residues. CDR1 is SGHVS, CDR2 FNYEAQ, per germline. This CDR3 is CASSLGHQGSQYF. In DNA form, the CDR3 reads TGTGCCAGCAGCTTAGGACACCAGGGGTCCCAGTACTTC.

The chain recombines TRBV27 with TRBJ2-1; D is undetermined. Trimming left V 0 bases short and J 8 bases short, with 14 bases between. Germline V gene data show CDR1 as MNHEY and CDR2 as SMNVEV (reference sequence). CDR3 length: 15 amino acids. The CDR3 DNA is TGTGCCAGCAGTTTATCGGCAATAGGTGAGGATGAGCAGTTCTTC. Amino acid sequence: CASSLSAIGEDEQFF.

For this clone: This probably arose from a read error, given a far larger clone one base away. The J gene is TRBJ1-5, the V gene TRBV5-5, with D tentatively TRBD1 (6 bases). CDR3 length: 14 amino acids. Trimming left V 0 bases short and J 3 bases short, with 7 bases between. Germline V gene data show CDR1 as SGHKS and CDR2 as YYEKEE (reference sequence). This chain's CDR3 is CASSLGTVNQPQHF. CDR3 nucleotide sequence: TGTGCCAGCAGCTTGGGGACAGTCAATCAGCCCCAGCATTTT.

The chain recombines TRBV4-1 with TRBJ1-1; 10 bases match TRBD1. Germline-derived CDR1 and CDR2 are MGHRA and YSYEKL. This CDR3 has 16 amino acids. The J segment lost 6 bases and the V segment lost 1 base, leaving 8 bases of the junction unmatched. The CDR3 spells CASSQAGTGDGPEAFF. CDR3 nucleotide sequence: TGCGCCAGCAGCCAAGCGGGGACAGGGGATGGACCTGAAGCTTTCTTT.

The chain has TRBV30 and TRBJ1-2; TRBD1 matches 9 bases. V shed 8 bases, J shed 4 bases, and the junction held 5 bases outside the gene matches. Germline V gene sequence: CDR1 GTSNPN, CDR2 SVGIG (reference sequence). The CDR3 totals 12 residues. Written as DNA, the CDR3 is TGTGCCCGGGACAGGGCATTCTATGGCTACACCTTC. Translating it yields CARDRAFYGYTF.

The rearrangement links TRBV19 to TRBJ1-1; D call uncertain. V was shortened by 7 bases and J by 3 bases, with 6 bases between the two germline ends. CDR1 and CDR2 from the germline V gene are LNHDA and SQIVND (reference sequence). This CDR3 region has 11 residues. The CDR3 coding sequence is TGTGCCAGTAACCGGGACACTGAAGCTTTCTTT. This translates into CASNRDTEAFF.

CDR3 residues: CASSPPGGVNYGYTF. The CDR3 DNA is TGTGCCAGCAGCCCACCTGGGGGGGTTAACTATGGCTACACCTTC. This chain links TRBV9 with TRBJ1-2; D possibly corresponds to TRBD1 (5 bases). Germline V gives CDR1 SGDLS, CDR2 YYNGEE. This CDR3 region has 15 residues. Trimming stripped 4 bases from V and 1 base from J, with 14 bases between. Combining the CDR3 with reference TRBV9 and TRBJ1-2 gives the whole variable domain DSGVTQTPKHLITATGQRVTLRCSPRSGDLSVYWYQQSLDQGLQFLIQYYNGEERAKGNILERFSAQQFPDLHSELNLSSLELGDSALYFCASSPPGGVNYGYTFGSGTRLTVV.

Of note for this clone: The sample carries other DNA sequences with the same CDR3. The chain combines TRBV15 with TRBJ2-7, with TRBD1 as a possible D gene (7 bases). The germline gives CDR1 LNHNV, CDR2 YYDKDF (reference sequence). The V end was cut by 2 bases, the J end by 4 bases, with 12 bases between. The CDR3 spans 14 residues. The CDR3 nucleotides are TGTGCCACCAGCAGACAGGGGGGCCGGTACGAGCAGTACTTC. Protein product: CATSRQGGRYEQYF. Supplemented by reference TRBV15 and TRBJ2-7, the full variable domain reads DAMVIQNPRYQVTQFGKPVTLSCSQTLNHNVMYWYQQKSSQAPKLLFHYYDKDFNNEADTPDNFQSRRPNTSFCFLDIRSPGLGDTAMYLCATSRQGGRYEQYFGPGTRLTVT.

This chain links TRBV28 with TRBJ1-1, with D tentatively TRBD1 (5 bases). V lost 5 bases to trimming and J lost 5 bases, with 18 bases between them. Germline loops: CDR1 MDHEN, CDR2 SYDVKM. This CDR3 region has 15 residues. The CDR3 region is CASSPRDGGLTEAFF. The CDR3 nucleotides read TGTGCCAGCAGTCCGCGGGACGGGGGGTTGACTGAAGCTTTCTTT.